What follows are 13 T cell receptor beta chains derived from one specimen sequenced in a study of monozygotic twins with inflammatory bowel disease. From its re-call of the 5' RACE reads, TCRdb lists each CDR3 protein once, without DNA. The sample table sets out about 380,000 distinct CDR3 sequences. The specimen was blood. The receptors were sampled from a human donor with ulcerative colitis or Crohn's disease, or a healthy co-twin of an affected twin (not recorded which).

V is TRBV20-1 and J is TRBJ1-4; the D call of TRBD1 rests on TCRdb alone, since no DNA is present to check it. CDR3 length: 17 amino acids. CDR1 is DFQATT, CDR2 SNEGSKA, per germline (reference sequence). The CDR3 region is CSAREGTVLGMDEKLFF.

The V and J genes are TRBV19 and TRBJ2-7. The CDR3 consists of 15 residues. Germline CDR1 LNHDA, CDR2 SQIVND (reference sequence). CDR3 amino acids: CASSSDLDRPYEQYF. Complete variable domain (other parts from reference TRBV19 and TRBJ2-7): DGGITQSPKYLFRKEGQNVTLSCEQNLNHDAMYWYRQDPGQGLRLIYYSQIVNDFQKGDIAEGYSVSREKKESFPLTVTSAQKNPTAFYLCASSSDLDRPYEQYFGPGTRLTVT.

The chain recombines TRBV5-4 with TRBJ2-3; TCRdb returns TRBD2, unconfirmable since there is no DNA. CDR1 is SGHNT, CDR2 YYREEE, per germline (reference sequence). CDR3 length equals 12 residues. CDR3 region: CASSLTSSPQYF.

CDR3 sequence reads: CASSFMAGQETQYF. The chain combines TRBV12-3 or TRBV12-4 with TRBJ2-5; TCRdb lists TRBD2, though no DNA is available to test this call. The length of the CDR3 is 14 residues.

CDR3: CASSQVQGVADTQYF. J is TRBJ2-3 and V is TRBV3-1; TCRdb's D call, TRBD1, is unchecked because there is no DNA. CDR1 is LGHDT and CDR2 is YNNKEL in the germline V gene (reference sequence). The CDR3 consists of 15 residues.

V gene TRBV9 combines with J gene TRBJ2-3; TCRdb calls TRBD2, which cannot be checked without DNA. The CDR3 contains 18 residues. Germline values: CDR1 SGDLS, CDR2 YYNGEE. CDR3 amino acids: CASSVGTSGITSTDTQYF.

The chain links TRBV7-9 to TRBJ2-1; the D call from TCRdb, TRBD1, cannot be confirmed without DNA. From germline, CDR1 is SEHNR and CDR2 FQNEAQ (reference sequence). CDR3 length equals 15 residues. The CDR3 region is CASSLALSGGVDQFF. The full variable domain, with the rest looked up from reference TRBV7-9 and TRBJ2-1, is DTGVSQNPRHKITKRGQNVTFRCDPISEHNRLYWYRQTLGQGPEFLTYFQNEAQLEKSRLLSDRFSAERPKGSFSTLEIQRTEQGDSAMYLCASSLALSGGVDQFFGPGTRLTVL.

The chain has TRBV13 and TRBJ2-1; no DNA is available, so the TRBD1 call from TCRdb remains unchecked. CDR1 is PRHDT, CDR2 FYEKMQ, per germline (reference sequence). This CDR3 has 14 amino acids. CDR3 amino acids: CASSPRVSYNEQFF.

The chain links TRBV12-3 or TRBV12-4 to TRBJ2-7. The CDR3 is made up of 12 amino acids. CDR3 in amino acids: CASSIDTYEQYF.

The chain couples TRBV5-1 to TRBJ2-1; TCRdb lists TRBD1, though no DNA is available to test this call. The CDR3 covers 15 residues. Germline CDR1 reads SGHRS; CDR2 reads YFSETQ. The CDR3 protein is CASSLAGVSGNEQFF.

The rearrangement joins TRBV29-1 to TRBJ2-7. Per germline, CDR1 SQVTM and CDR2 ANQGSEA. The CDR3 totals 13 residues. CDR3: CSVESTVSYEQYF.

The CDR3 here is CASSYYVAGNTGELFF. The V and J genes are TRBV6-2 or TRBV6-3 and TRBJ2-2; TCRdb's assignment of TRBD2 cannot be checked, as there is no DNA. Germline-derived CDR1 and CDR2 are MNHEY and SVGEGT. The CDR3 totals 16 residues.

The chain links TRBV11-3 to TRBJ2-2; TCRdb designates TRBD1, a call that cannot be tested without DNA. The length of the CDR3 is 14 residues. Germline V gene sequence: CDR1 SGHNT, CDR2 YENEEA. This CDR3 reads CASSSGAGSGELFF.